The 11 T cell receptor beta chains below were found in one sample sequenced in a study of cytomegalovirus exposure and HLA in healthy donors (dated by TCRdb to about 2017). Library preparation was by the immunoSEQ multiplex PCR assay. A mixture of 60 forward primers for TCR Vbeta segments and 13 reverse primers for TCR Jbeta segments was used in the multiplex PCR. As stored in TCRdb, this immuneACCESS dataset retains in-frame rearrangements with V and J assigned. A fraction of the clones does not appear; measured against another copy, unresolved V genes explain less than half of the discrepancy, and the remainder lacks a known reason. The sample profile shows approximately 68,000 clones; about 68% of them were found once. The ten largest make up more than 7% of the sample. What was sequenced was PBMCs. These receptors were collected from a woman aged 30 to 39 in good health and CMV-seropositive.

The chain employs TRBV9 and TRBJ2-7, with TRBD2 matching 7 bases. This CDR3 region has 16 residues. The V gene's germline CDR1 is SGDLS and CDR2 YYNGEE. V lost 4 bases and J lost 0; bases outside the gene matches: 10. This CDR3 is CASSPSSGSPSYEQYF. The DNA for the CDR3 is TGTGCCAGCAGCCCGAGTAGCGGGTCTCCCTCCTACGAGCAGTACTTC.

The chain is built from TRBV27 and TRBJ2-7, with D hard to call. Germline CDR1 MNHEY, CDR2 SMNVEV (reference sequence). This CDR3 has 12 amino acids. V was trimmed by 7 bases and J by 4 bases, leaving 11 bases between them. CDR3 loop: CASISPLYEQYF. In DNA form, the CDR3 reads TGTGCCAGCATTTCCCCCTTATACGAGCAGTACTTC.

The chain links TRBV27 to TRBJ1-2, with 11 bases lining up with TRBD1. J was trimmed by 0 bases and V by 6 bases; bases with no gene match: 6. This CDR3 contains 16 residues. CDR1 is MNHEY and CDR2 is SMNVEV in the germline V gene (reference sequence). DNA of the CDR3: TGTGCCAGCAGCCGGACAGGGGGCCTAGCTAACTATGGCTACACCTTC. Amino acid sequence: CASSRTGGLANYGYTF.

V usage is TRBV10-3 and J usage is TRBJ1-3; 9 positions match TRBD1. CDR3 length: 15 amino acids. The J segment lost 1 base and the V segment lost 6 bases, leaving 4 bases of the junction unmatched. The germline V gene encodes CDR1 ENHRY and CDR2 SYGVKD. The chain's CDR3 is CAISRGTGSGNTIYF. The CDR3, as DNA: TGTGCCATCAGCCGCGGGACAGGGTCTGGAAACACCATATATTTT.

This rearrangement joins TRBV5-6 to TRBJ1-1; D is ambiguous. V was trimmed by 4 bases and J by 0 bases, leaving 7 bases between them. This CDR3 contains 13 residues. Germline V gene sequence: CDR1 SGHDT, CDR2 YYEEEE. In nucleotides, the CDR3 is TGTGCCAGCAGCCTCGACTTGAACACTGAAGCTTTCTTT. Amino acid sequence: CASSLDLNTEAFF.

The chain carries TRBV28 and TRBJ2-3, with 7 nucleotides matching TRBD2. There are 15 residues in the CDR3. Trimming removed 4 bases from V and 6 bases from J; junction bases left unmatched: 10. Germline CDR1 MDHEN, CDR2 SYDVKM. In DNA form, the CDR3 reads TGTGCCAGCAGTTCAAGGTCGGGAGGACCCGATACGCAGTATTTT. It translates to CASSSRSGGPDTQYF.

The CDR3 DNA is TGTGCCAGCAGCTTGGATGCCAGCTCCTACGAGCAGTACTTC. It encodes CASSLDASSYEQYF. The chain couples TRBV5-4 to TRBJ2-7; the D is unclear. The CDR3 has 14 amino acids. Germline V gene data show CDR1 as SGHNT and CDR2 as YYREEE (reference sequence). Trimming shortened V by 0 bases and J by 0 bases, and 7 bases separated the two germline ends.

This rearrangement joins TRBV7-2 to TRBJ2-5; 8 bases align to TRBD2. CDR1 is SGHTA, CDR2 FQGNSA, per germline. J lost 4 bases, V lost 1 base, and 5 bases had no gene match. The CDR3 runs to 15 residues. Here the CDR3 DNA reads TGTGCCAGCAGCTTAGTAGCGGGGAGCGCAGAGACCCAGTACTTC. Protein product: CASSLVAGSAETQYF.

This chain uses TRBV10-1 with TRBJ2-3; D ambiguous. Per germline, CDR1 WNHNN and CDR2 SYGVQD (reference sequence). CDR3 length: 13 residues. Between the trimmed V and J ends, which lost 6 bases and 1 base, there was a span of 8 bases. In DNA, the CDR3 is TGCGCCAGCAGCCATGTAGGCACAGATACGCAGTATTTT. Its protein product is CASSHVGTDTQYF.

This clone appeared once. The chain uses TRBV5-1 and TRBJ1-2; 11 bases fit TRBD1. The junction had 2 bases not matched to a gene; V was cut back by 0 bases and J by 4 bases. The length of the CDR3 is 15 residues. Germline V gene data show CDR1 as SGHRS and CDR2 as YFSETQ. CDR3 DNA sequence: TGCGCCAGCAGCTTGGAGGGACAGGGGGTCTATGGCTACACCTTC. This gives the protein CASSLEGQGVYGYTF.

The CDR3 nucleotides read TGTGCCATCAGTGAGGTTACTAGATCAGGCGATGAGCAGTTCTTC. It specifies CAISEVTRSGDEQFF. This chain links TRBV10-3 with TRBJ2-1, with a possible D match to TRBD2 (5 bases). Germline V gene sequence: CDR1 ENHRY, CDR2 SYGVKD. The length of the CDR3 is 15 residues. V dropped 2 bases and J dropped 8 bases, with 16 bases sitting between them.